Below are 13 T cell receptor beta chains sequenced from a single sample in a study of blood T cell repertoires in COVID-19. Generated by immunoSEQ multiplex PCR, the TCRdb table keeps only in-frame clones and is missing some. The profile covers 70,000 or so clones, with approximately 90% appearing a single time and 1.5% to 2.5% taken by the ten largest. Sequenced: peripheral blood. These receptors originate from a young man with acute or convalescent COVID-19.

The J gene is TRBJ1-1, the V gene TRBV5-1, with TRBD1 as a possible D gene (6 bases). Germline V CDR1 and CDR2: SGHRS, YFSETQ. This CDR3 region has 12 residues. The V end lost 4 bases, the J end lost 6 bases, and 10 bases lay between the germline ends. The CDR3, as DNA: TGCGCCAGCAGCCTAGACAGGTCTGAAGCTTTCTTT. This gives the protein CASSLDRSEAFF.

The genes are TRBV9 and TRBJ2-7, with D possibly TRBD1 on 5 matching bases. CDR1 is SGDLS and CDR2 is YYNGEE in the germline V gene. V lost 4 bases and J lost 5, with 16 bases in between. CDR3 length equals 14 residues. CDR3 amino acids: CASSPGFVLNEQYF. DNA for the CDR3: TGTGCCAGCAGCCCAGGGTTTGTTTTGAACGAGCAGTACTTC.

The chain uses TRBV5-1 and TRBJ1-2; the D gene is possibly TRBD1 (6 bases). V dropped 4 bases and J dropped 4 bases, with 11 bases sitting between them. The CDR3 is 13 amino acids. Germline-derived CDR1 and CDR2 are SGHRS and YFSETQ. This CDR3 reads CASSIGGGYGYTF. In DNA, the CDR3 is TGCGCCAGCAGCATAGGGGGTGGCTATGGCTACACCTTC.

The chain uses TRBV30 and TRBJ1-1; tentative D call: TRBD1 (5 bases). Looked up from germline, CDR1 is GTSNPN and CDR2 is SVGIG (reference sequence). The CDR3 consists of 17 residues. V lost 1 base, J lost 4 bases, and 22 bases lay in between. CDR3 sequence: CAWSEGEERLVSTEAFF. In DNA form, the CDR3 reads TGTGCCTGGAGTGAAGGGGAGGAAAGATTGGTGAGCACTGAAGCTTTCTTT.

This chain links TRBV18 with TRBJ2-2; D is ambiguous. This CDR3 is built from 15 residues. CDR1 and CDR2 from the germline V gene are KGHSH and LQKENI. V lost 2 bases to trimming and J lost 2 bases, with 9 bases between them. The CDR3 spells CASSPAYLNTGELFF. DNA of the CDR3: TGTGCCAGCTCACCAGCCTACCTAAACACCGGGGAGCTGTTTTTT.

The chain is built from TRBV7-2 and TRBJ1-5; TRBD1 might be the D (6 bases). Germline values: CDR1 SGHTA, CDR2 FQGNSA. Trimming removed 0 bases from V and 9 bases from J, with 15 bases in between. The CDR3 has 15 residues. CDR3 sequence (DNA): TGTGCCAGCAGCTTAGCAGGACAGTATTCATCGCCCCAGCATTTT. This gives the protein CASSLAGQYSSPQHF.

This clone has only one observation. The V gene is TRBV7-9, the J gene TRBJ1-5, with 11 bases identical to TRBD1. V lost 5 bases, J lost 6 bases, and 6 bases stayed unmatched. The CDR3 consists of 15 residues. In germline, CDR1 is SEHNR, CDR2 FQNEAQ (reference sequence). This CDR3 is CASSRGQGGGQPQHF. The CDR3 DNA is TGTGCCAGCAGCCGGGGACAGGGGGGAGGTCAGCCCCAGCATTTT. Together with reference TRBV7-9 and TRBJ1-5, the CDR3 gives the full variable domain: DTGVSQNPRHKITKRGQNVTFRCDPISEHNRLYWYRQTLGQGPEFLTYFQNEAQLEKSRLLSDRFSAERPKGSFSTLEIQRTEQGDSAMYLCASSRGQGGGQPQHFGDGTRLSIL.

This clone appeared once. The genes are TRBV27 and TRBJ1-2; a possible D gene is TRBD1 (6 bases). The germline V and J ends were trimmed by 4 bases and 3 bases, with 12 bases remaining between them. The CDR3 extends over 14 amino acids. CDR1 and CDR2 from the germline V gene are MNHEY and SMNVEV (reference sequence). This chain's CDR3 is CASSSGGADYGYTF. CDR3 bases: TGTGCCAGCAGTTCTGGGGGCGCCGACTATGGCTACACCTTC.

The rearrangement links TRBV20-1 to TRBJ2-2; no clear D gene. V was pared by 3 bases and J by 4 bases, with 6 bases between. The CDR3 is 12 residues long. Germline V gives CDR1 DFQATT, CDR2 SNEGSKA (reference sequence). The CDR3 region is CSASLLTGELFF. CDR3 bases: TGCAGTGCTAGTCTCCTCACCGGGGAGCTGTTTTTT.

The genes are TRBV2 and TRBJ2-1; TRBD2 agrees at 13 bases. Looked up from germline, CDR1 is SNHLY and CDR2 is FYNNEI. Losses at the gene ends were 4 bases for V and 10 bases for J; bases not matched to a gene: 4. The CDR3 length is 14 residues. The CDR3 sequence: CASSVVTSGGEQFF. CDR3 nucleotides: TGTGCCAGCAGTGTCGTGACTAGCGGGGGGGAGCAGTTCTTC.

The CDR3 DNA reads as TGTGCCAGCAGCCTTGGGACAGTCTATGGCTACACCTTC. Translating it yields CASSLGTVYGYTF. The chain has TRBV4-2 and TRBJ1-2; 7 bases agree with TRBD1. This CDR3 spans 13 amino acids. Trimming took 4 bases from V and 4 from J; bases not matched to a gene: 3. CDR1 and CDR2 (germline): LGHNA, YNFKEQ.

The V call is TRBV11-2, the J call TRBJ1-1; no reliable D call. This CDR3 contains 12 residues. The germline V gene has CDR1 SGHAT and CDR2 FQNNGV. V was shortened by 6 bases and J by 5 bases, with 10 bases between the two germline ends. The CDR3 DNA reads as TGTGCCAGCAGTAAAGACGGGACTGAAGCTTTCTTT. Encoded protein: CASSKDGTEAFF.

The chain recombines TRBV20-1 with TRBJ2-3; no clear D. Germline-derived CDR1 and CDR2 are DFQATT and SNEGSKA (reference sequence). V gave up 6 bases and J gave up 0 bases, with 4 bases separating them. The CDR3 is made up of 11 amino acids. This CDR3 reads CSAYSTDTQYF. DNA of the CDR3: TGCAGTGCCTATAGCACAGATACGCAGTATTTT.